This T cell receptor beta chain was retrieved from a study of CD8 T cells in Susac syndrome. Negative isolation yielded CD8+ and CD4+ T cells; FACS enriched TEMRA cells. Reverse transcription of roughly 0.5 to 1 ug RNA used random hexamers. MiXCR, run by TCRdb on the immunoSEQ multiplex PCR reads, gives a single entry per CDR3 protein. The sample has some 150,000 distinct CDR3 sequences; around 95% are singletons. This CDR3 has 14 residues. V shed 1 base and J shed 2 bases, with 7 bases lying between them. Germline V gives CDR1 SNHLY, CDR2 FYNNEI. This receptor was identified in a human donor with multiple sclerosis. Material for sequencing was CD8+ T cells from PBMCs. The gene calls are TRBV2 and TRBJ2-3; possibly TRBD2 for D (6 bases). CDR3 amino acids: CASSEELATDTQYF. DNA of the CDR3: TGTGCCAGCAGTGAAGAACTAGCCACAGATACGCAGTATTTT.